The rows below give T cell receptor beta chains drawn from one sample of a study of blood T cell repertoires in COVID-19. Clones were read by immunoSEQ multiplex PCR, and TCRdb kept only the in-frame ones, dropping some. The sample has 250,000 to 400,000 clones; about nine tenths are singletons. Sequenced: peripheral blood. The receptors originated from a woman aged 25 to 39 with COVID-19, enrolled during active disease. Both conserved end residues are part of each CDR3.

V gene	J gene	CDR3 protein
TRBV23-1	TRBJ1-2	CASSQPGQASRGYGYTF
TRBV28	TRBJ2-7	CASSKPADRILYF
TRBV7-2	TRBJ1-1	CASSLAIEGPAFF
TRBV5-4	TRBJ1-2	CASSAAGQGAIGYTF
TRBV9	TRBJ1-1	CASSPQGANTEAFF
TRBV15	TRBJ1-4	CATSRDTGAGDEKLFF
TRBV3-1/TRBV3-2	TRBJ1-6	CASSHGTGDSPLHF
TRBV6-5	TRBJ1-1	CASGDAVDSREAFF
TRBV7-9	TRBJ1-1	CASSFPAFF
TRBV28	TRBJ2-5	CASSFFRLAGLQETQYF
TRBV28	TRBJ1-1	CASSSRQGGWENTEAFF
TRBV27	TRBJ1-2	CASSTYRGPEYGYTF
TRBV6-6	TRBJ1-1	CASSYSGQVNTEAFF
TRBV7-2	TRBJ2-7	CASSLMRDYEQYF
TRBV5-6	TRBJ2-7	CASSFGGAEQYF
TRBV10-3	TRBJ2-3	CAISEPRLASSTDTQYF
TRBV3-1/TRBV3-2	TRBJ2-3	CASSQDPWASGSADTQYF
TRBV19	TRBJ1-5	CASSIGQGGNQPQHF
TRBV10-3	TRBJ1-1	CATNQGRNTEAFF
TRBV24-1	TRBJ2-5	CATSGGSGETQYF
TRBV7-7	TRBJ2-3	CASSPREAGGRTDTQYF
TRBV19	TRBJ1-2	CASSPPGGEGGIKGYTF
TRBV11-1	TRBJ1-2	CASSTPTGAGGYTF
TRBV3-1/TRBV3-2	TRBJ1-3	CASHAGDRKTSIYF